The sequence of this TCR beta chain was determined in a study of T cells in Graves' hyperthyroidism and ophthalmopathy. Germline-derived CDR1 and CDR2 are DFQATT and SNEGSKA (reference sequence). Trimming took 3 bases from V and 3 from J, leaving 15 bases between them. This CDR3 comprises 15 residues. Amplification yielded TCR beta CDR3 regions, with RNA transcripts as the source. When the TCR CDR3 underwent first-round RT-PCR, the HTBI primer set was used. TCRdb analysed the multiplex PCR reads with MiXCR anew, one entry per CDR3 protein. The table shows roughly 280,000 distinct CDR3 sequences, with about 20% occurring only once. Study conclusions and caveats: Blood also contained most expanded thyroid clonotypes above 0.001. Using 13 V-J features, a model discriminated ophthalmopathy from stable hyperthyroidism. Progression to ophthalmopathy was predicted a median of about six months early.

This clonotype was seen ten or more times. Its target is unknown. Out of approximately 10 ml of fresh peripheral blood came the PBMCs. Sample: blood. This clonotype originated in a man younger than 40 with Graves' ophthalmopathy. This chain links TRBV20-1 with TRBJ1-5; D remains unclear. CDR3 sequence: CSARSAGSSNQPQHF. The CDR3 bases are TGCAGTGCTAGGTCCGCAGGAAGTTCCAATCAGCCCCAGCATTTT.